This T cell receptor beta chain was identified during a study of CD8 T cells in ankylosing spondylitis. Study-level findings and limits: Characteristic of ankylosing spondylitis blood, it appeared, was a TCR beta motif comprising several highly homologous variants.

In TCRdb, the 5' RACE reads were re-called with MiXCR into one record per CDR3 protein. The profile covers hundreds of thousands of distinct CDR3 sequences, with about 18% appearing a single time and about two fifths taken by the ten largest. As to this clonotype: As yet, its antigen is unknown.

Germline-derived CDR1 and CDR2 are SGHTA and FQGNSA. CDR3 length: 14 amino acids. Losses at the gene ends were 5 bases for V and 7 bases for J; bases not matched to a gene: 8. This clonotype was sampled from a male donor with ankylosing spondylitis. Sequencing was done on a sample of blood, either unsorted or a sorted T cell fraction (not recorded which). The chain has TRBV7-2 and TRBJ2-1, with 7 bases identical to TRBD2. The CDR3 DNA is TGTGCCAGCAGCATGACTAGCAAAATAAATGAGCAGTTCTTC. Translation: CASSMTSKINEQFF.